This T cell receptor (beta chain) comes out of a study of shared clonotypes between healthy human individuals. General study points: Represented diversity (both genetic and exposure-history) was limited by the small number of donors.

The CDR3 is made up of 14 amino acids. Germline V gives CDR1 SGHVS, CDR2 FQNEAQ. Germline trimming cut 6 bases from V and 4 bases from J; bases unmatched to any gene: 6. Details on this clone: The target antigen is unknown.

The table came from immunoSEQ multiplex PCR; TCRdb's copy has only in-frame clones and leaves some out. The data show about 120,000 clones, with about 71% seen just once and over 20% held by the top ten. CD8 memory cells included CD45RO+ cells plus CCR7-negative CD45RA+ TemRA cells. This chain connects TRBV7-8 to TRBJ2-5, with TRBD2 identical over 9 bases. Specimen: memory CD8+ T cells sorted from blood. Described subset: CD45RO+ cells pooled with CCR7-negative TemRA cells. This receptor was obtained from a woman in her 30s in good health. CDR3: CASRHSGSRETQYF. The CDR3 nucleotides read TGTGCCAGCAGACATAGCGGGAGTCGAGAGACCCAGTACTTC.